The present T cell receptor beta chain was sequenced within a study of CD8+ T cells in alopecia areata. Across the study: Tofacitinib was given for 6 to 18 months, then stopped for 6 months.

The CDR3 is 12 residues long. V was clipped by 7 bases and J by 5 bases; unmatched bases: 4. Germline V gives CDR1 MGHDK, CDR2 SYGVNS. Alopecia areata patients provided lesional scalp punch biopsies and peripheral blood. Reverse transcription of extracted RNA yielded cDNA, which provided the sequencing template. The method was immunoSEQ multiplex PCR; TCRdb's version includes in-frame clones alone and lacks a portion of them. The data hold roughly 200,000 clones, with over 55% observed a single time. The sample was CD4+ T cells sorted from blood, taken at week 0. The rearrangement joins TRBV25-1 to TRBJ1-2; 7 bases line up with TRBD1. This sequence originates from a human donor with alopecia areata. The CDR3 sequence is CASTATGYGYTF. The CDR3 nucleotides are TGTGCCAGCACCGCGACAGGGTATGGCTACACCTTC.